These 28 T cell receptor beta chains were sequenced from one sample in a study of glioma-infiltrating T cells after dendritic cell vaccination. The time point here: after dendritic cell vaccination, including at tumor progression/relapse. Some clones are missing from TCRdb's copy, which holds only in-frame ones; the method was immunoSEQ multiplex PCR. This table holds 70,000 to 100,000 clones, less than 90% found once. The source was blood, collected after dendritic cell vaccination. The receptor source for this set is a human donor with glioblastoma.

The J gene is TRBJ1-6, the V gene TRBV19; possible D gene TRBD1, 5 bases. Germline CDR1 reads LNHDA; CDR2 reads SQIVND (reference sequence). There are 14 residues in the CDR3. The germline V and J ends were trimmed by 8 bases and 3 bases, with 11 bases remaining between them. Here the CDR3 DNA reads TGTGCCAGTGGGGCCAGCTACTATAATTCACCCCTCCACTTT. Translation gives CASGASYYNSPLHF.

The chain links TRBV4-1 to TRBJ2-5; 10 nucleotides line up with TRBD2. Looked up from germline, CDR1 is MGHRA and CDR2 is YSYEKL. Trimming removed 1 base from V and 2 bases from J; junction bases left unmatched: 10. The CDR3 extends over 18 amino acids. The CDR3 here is CASSQAPSGGSGQETQYF. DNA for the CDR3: TGCGCCAGCAGCCAAGCCCCTAGCGGGGGCTCCGGACAAGAGACCCAGTACTTC.

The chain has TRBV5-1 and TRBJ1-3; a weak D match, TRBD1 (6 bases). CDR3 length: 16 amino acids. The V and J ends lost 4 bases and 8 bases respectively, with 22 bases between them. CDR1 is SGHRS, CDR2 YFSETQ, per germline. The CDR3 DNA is TGCGCCAGCAGCAAATGGGGGGGGGCCACCTCGGACACCATATATTTT. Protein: CASSKWGGATSDTIYF.

The CDR3 nucleotides are TGTGCCAGCAGCCCGGACAGCTACAATCAGCCCCAGCATTTT. It is translated as CASSPDSYNQPQHF. This chain links TRBV11-2 with TRBJ1-5; possibly TRBD1 for D (6 bases). This CDR3 has 14 residues. With 5 bases removed from V and 3 bases from J, the gap between germline ends came to 11 bases. In germline, CDR1 is SGHAT, CDR2 FQNNGV.

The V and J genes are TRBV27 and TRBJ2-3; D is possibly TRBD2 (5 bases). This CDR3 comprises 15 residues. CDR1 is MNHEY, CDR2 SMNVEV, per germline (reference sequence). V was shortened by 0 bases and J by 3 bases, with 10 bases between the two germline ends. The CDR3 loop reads CASSLSSWETDTQYF. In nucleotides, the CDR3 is TGTGCCAGCAGTTTATCGTCGTGGGAGACAGATACGCAGTATTTT.

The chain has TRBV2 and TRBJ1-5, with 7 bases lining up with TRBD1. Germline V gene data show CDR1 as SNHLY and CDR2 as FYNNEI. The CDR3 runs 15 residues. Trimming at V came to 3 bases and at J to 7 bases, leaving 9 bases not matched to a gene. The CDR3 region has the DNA TGTGCCAGCAGTGAGCAGACAGGGCAGGGGCAGCCCCAGCATTTT. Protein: CASSEQTGQGQPQHF.

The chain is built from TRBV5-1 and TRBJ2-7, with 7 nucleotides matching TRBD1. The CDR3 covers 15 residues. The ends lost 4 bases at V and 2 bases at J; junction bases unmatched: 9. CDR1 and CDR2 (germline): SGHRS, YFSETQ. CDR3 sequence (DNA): TGCGCCAGCAGCCCAACGACAGGGTTACCCTACGAGCAGTACTTC. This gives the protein CASSPTTGLPYEQYF.

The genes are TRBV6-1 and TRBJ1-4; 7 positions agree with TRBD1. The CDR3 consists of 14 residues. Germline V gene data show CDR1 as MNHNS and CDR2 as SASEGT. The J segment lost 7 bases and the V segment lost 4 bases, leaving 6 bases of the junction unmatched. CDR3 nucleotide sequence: TGTGCCAGCAGTGGAGGACAGGAGGGTGAAAAACTGTTTTTT. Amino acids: CASSGGQEGEKLFF.

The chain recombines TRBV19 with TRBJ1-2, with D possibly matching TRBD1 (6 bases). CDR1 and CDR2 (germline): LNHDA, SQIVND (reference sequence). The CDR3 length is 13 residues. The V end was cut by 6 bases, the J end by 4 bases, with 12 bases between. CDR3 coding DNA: TGTGCCAGTAGAAAGGACAGCCCCTATGGCTACACCTTC. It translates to CASRKDSPYGYTF. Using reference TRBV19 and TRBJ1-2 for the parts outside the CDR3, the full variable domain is DGGITQSPKYLFRKEGQNVTLSCEQNLNHDAMYWYRQDPGQGLRLIYYSQIVNDFQKGDIAEGYSVSREKKESFPLTVTSAQKNPTAFYLCASRKDSPYGYTFGSGTRLTVV.

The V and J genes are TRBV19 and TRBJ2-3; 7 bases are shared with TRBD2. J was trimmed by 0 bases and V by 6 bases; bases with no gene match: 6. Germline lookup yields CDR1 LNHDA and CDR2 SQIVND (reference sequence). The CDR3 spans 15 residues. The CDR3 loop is CASSPRLASTDTQYF. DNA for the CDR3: TGTGCCAGTAGCCCCCGACTAGCCAGCACAGATACGCAGTATTTT.

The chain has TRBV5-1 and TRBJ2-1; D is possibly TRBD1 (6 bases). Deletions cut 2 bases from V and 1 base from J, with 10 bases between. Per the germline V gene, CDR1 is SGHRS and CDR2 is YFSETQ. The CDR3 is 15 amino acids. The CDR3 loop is CASSLQGPSYNEQFF. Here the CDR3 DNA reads TGCGCCAGCAGCTTACAGGGCCCATCCTACAATGAGCAGTTCTTC.

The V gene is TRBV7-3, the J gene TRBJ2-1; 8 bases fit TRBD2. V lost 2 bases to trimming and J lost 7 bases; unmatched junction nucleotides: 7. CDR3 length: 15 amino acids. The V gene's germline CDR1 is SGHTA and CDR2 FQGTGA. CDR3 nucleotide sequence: TGTGCCAGCAGCTTAGACGGGGGGGAATGGAATGAGCAGTTCTTC. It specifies CASSLDGGEWNEQFF. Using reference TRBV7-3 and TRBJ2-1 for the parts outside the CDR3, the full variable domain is GAGVSQTPSNKVTEKGKYVELRCDPISGHTALYWYRQSLGQGPEFLIYFQGTGAADDSGLPNDRFFAVRPEGSVSTLKIQRTERGDSAVYLCASSLDGGEWNEQFFGPGTRLTVL.

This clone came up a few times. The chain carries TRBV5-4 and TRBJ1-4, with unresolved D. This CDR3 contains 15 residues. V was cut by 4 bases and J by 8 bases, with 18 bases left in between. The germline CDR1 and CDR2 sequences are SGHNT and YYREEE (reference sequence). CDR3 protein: CASSISPGMEEKLFF. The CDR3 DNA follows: TGTGCCAGCAGCATATCCCCCGGAATGGAGGAAAAACTGTTTTTT.

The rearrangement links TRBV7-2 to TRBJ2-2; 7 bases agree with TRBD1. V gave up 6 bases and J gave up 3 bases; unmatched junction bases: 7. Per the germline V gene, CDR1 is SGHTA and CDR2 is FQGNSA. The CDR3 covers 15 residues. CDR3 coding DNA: TGTGCCAGCAGTCTAGCAGGGGGTGACACCGGGGAGCTGTTTTTT. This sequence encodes CASSLAGGDTGELFF. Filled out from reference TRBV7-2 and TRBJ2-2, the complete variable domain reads GAGVSQSPSNKVTEKGKDVELRCDPISGHTALYWYRQSLGQGLEFLIYFQGNSAPDKSGLPSDRFSAERTGGSVSTLTIQRTQQEDSAVYLCASSLAGGDTGELFFGEGSRLTVL.

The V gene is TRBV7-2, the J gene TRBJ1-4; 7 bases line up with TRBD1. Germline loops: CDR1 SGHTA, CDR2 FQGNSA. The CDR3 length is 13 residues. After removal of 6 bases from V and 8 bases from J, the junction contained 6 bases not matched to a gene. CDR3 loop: CASSNGQEEKLFF. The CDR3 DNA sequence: TGTGCCAGCAGTAACGGACAGGAAGAAAAACTGTTTTTT.

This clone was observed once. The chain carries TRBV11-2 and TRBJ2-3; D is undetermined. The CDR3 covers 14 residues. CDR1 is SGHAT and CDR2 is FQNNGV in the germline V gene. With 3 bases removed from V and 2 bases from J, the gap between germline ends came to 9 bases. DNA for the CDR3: TGTGCCAGCAGCTTTCAGGTCCTCACAGATACGCAGTATTTT. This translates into CASSFQVLTDTQYF.

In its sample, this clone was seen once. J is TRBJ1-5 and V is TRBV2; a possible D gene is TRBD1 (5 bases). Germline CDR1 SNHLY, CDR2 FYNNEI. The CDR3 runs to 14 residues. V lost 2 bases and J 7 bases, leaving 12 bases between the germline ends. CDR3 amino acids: CASSEIRVRQPQHF. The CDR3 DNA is TGTGCCAGCAGTGAAATCAGGGTCCGACAGCCCCAGCATTTT. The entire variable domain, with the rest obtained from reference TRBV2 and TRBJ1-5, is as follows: EPEVTQTPSHQVTQMGQEVILRCVPISNHLYFYWYRQILGQKVEFLVSFYNNEISEKSEIFDDQFSVERPDGSNFTLKIRSTKLEDSAMYFCASSEIRVRQPQHFGDGTRLSIL.

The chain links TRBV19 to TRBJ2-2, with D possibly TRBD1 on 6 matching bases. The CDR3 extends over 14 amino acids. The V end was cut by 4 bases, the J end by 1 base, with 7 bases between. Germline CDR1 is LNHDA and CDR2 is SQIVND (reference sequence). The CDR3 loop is CASSNRVNTGELFF. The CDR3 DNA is TGTGCCAGTAGTAACAGGGTGAACACCGGGGAGCTGTTTTTT.

The CDR3 nucleotides are TGTGCCAGCAGCTTTCGGACAGGGAACACTGAAGCTTTCTTT. It translates to CASSFRTGNTEAFF. The chain combines TRBV7-2 with TRBJ1-1; 7 nucleotides align to TRBD1. The CDR3 extends over 14 amino acids. The ends lost 3 bases at V and 1 base at J; junction bases unmatched: 2. From germline, CDR1 is SGHTA and CDR2 FQGNSA.

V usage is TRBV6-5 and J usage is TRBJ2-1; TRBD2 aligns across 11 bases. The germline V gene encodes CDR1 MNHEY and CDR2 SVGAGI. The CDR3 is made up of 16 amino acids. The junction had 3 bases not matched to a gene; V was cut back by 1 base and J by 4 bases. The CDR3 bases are TGTGCCAGCAGTTACTTAGCGGGGGGGCCGTACAATGAGCAGTTCTTC. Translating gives CASSYLAGGPYNEQFF.

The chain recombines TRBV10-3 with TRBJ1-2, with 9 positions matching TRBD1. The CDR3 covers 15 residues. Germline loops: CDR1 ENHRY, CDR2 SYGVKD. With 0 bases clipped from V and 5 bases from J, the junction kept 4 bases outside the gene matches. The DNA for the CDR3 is TGTGCCATCAGTGAGTCGACAGGGGGACCGTATGGCTACACCTTC. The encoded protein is CAISESTGGPYGYTF.

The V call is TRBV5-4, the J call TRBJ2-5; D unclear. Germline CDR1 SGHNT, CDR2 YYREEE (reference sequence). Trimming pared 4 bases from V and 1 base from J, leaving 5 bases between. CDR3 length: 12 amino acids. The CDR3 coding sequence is TGTGCCAGCAGCATCCTCCAAGAGACCCAGTACTTC. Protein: CASSILQETQYF.

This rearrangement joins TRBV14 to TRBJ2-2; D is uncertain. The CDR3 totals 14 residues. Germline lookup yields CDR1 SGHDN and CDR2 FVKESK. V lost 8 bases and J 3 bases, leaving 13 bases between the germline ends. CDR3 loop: CASPRHSYTGELFF. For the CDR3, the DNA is TGTGCCAGCCCGCGACATTCTTACACCGGGGAGCTGTTTTTT.

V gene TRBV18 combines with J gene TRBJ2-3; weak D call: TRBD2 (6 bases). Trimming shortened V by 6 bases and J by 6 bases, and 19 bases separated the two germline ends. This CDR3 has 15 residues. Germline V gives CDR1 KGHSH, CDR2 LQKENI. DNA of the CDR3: TGTGCCAGCTCGGGAGGAATTTCACCGGAGGATACGCAGTATTTT. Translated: CASSGGISPEDTQYF.

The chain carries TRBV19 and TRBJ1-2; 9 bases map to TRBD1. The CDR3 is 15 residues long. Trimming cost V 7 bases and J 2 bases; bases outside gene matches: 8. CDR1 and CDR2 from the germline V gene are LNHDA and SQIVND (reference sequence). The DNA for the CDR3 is TGTGCCAGTACCGCGGGACAGGGAGTGAACTATGGCTACACCTTC. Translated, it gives CASTAGQGVNYGYTF.

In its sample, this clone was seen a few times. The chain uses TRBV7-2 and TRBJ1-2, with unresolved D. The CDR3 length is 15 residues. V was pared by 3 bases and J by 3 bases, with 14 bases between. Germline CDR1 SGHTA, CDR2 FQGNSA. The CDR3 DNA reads TGTGCCAGCAGCTTGAACGGGTCCCCGGACTATGGCTACACCTTC. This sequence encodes CASSLNGSPDYGYTF.

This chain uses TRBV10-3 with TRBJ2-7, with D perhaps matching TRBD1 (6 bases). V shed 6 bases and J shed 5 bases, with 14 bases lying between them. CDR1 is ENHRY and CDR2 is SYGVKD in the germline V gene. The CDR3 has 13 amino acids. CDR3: CAIRATGPHEQYF. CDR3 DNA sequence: TGTGCCATCAGGGCAACAGGGCCCCACGAGCAGTACTTC.

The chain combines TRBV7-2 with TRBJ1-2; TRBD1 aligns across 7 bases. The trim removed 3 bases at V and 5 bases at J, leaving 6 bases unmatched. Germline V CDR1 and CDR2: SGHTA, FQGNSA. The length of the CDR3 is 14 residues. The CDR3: CASSFRDRPYGYTF. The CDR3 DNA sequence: TGTGCCAGCAGCTTCCGGGACAGACCTTATGGCTACACCTTC.